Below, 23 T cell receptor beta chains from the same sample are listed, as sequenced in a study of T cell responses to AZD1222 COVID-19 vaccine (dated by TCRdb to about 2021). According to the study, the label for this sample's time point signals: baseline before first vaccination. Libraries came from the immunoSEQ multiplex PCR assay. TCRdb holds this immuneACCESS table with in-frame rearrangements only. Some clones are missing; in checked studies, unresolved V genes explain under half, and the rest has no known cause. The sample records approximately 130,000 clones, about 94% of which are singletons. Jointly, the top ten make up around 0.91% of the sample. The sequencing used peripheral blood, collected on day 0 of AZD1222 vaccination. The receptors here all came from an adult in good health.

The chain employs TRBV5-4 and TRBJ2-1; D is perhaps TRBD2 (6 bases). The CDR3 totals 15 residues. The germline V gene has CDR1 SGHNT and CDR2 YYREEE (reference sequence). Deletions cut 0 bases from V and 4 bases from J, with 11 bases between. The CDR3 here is CASSLGREPYNEQFF. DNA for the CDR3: TGTGCCAGCAGCTTGGGGAGGGAGCCGTACAATGAGCAGTTCTTC.

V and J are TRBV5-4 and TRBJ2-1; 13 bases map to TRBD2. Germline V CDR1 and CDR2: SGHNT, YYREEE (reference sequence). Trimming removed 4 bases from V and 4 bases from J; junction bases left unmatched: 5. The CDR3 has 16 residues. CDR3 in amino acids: CASSTSGGALYNEQFF. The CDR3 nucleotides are TGTGCCAGCAGCACTAGCGGGGGGGCCTTATACAATGAGCAGTTCTTC.

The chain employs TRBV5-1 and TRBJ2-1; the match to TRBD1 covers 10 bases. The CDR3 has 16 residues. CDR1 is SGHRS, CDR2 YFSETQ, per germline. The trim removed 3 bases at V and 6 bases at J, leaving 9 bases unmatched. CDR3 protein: CASSSRLGQGTNEQFF. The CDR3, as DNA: TGCGCCAGCAGCTCTCGGTTGGGACAGGGGACCAATGAGCAGTTCTTC.

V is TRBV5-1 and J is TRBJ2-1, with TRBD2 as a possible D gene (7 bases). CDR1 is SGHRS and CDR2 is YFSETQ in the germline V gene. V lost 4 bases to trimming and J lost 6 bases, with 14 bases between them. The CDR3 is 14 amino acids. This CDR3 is CASSHTGRGNEQFF. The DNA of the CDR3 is TGCGCCAGCAGCCATACAGGGAGGGGCAATGAGCAGTTCTTC. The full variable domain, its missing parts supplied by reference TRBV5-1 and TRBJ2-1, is KAGVTQTPRYLIKTRGQQVTLSCSPISGHRSVSWYQQTPGQGLQFLFEYFSETQRNKGNFPGRFSGRQFSNSRSEMNVSTLELGDSALYLCASSHTGRGNEQFFGPGTRLTVL.

CDR3 in amino acids: CASSLRTPAGEQYF. Here the CDR3 DNA reads TGTGCCAGTAGTCTCAGGACACCCGCGGGCGAGCAGTACTTC. V is TRBV19 and J is TRBJ2-7; possibly TRBD1 or TRBD2 for D (5 bases each). V lost 5 bases and J 6 bases, leaving 17 bases between the germline ends. In germline, CDR1 is LNHDA, CDR2 SQIVND (reference sequence). CDR3 length: 14 amino acids. Full variable domain (outside the CDR3, taken from reference TRBV19 and TRBJ2-7): DGGITQSPKYLFRKEGQNVTLSCEQNLNHDAMYWYRQDPGQGLRLIYYSQIVNDFQKGDIAEGYSVSREKKESFPLTVTSAQKNPTAFYLCASSLRTPAGEQYFGPGTRLTVT.

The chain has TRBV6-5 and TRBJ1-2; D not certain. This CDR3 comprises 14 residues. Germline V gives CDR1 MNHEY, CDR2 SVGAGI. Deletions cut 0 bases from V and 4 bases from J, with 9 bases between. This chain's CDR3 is CASSYSNVGYGYTF. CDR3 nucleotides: TGTGCCAGCAGTTACTCAAATGTGGGCTATGGCTACACCTTC.

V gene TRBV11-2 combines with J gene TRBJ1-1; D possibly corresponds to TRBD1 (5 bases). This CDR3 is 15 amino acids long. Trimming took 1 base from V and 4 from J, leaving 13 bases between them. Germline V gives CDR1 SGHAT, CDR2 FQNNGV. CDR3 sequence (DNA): TGTGCCAGCAGCTTAGCCCCCCAGGGATTCACTGAAGCTTTCTTT. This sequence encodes CASSLAPQGFTEAFF. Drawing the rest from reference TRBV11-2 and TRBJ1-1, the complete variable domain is EAGVAQSPRYKIIEKRQSVAFWCNPISGHATLYWYQQILGQGPKLLIQFQNNGVVDDSQLPKDRFSAERLKGVDSTLKIQPAKLEDSAVYLCASSLAPQGFTEAFFGQGTRLTVV.

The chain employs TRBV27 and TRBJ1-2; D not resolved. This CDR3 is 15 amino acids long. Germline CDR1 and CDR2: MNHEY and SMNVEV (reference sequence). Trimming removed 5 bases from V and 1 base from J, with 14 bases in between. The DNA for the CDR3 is TGTGCCAGCAGTCAGTCACGGACGATTAACTATGGCTACACCTTC. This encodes CASSQSRTINYGYTF.

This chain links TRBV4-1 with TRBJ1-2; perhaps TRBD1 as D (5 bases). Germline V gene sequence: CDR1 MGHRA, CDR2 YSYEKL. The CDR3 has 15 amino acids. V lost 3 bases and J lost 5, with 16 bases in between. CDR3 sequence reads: CASSHPGTEGYGYTF. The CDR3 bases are TGCGCCAGCAGCCATCCCGGGACGGAGGGTTATGGCTACACCTTC.

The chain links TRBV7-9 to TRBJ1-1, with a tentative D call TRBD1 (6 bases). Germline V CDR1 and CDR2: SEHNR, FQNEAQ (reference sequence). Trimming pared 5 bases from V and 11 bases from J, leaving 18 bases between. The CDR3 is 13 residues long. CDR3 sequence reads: CASSLIAGVGAFF. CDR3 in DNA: TGTGCCAGCAGCCTAATTGCAGGGGTGGGGGCTTTCTTT.

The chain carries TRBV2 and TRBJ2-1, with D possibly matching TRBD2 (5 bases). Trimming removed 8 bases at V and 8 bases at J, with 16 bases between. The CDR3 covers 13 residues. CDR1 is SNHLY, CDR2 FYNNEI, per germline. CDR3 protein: CASLTRTRDEQFF. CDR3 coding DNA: TGTGCCAGCTTGACCCGAACGAGGGATGAGCAGTTCTTC.

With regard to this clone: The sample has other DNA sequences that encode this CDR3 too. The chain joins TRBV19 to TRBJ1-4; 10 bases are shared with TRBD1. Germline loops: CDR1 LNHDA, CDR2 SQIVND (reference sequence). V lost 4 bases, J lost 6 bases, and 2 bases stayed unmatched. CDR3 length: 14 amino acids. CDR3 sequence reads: CASSSGTGDEKLFF. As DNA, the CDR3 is TGTGCCAGTAGTAGCGGGACAGGGGATGAAAAACTGTTTTTT.

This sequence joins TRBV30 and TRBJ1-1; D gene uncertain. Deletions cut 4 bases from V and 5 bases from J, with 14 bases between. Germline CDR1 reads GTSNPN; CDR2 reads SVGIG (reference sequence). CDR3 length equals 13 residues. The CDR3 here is CAWKVRSRTEAFF. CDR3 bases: TGTGCCTGGAAAGTCAGATCTCGGACTGAAGCTTTCTTT.

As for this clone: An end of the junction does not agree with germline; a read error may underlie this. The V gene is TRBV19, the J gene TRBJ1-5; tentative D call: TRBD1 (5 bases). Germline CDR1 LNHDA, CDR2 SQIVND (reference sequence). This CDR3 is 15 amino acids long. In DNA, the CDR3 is TGTGCCAGCAGTATAAGAGGGGTTGGTAATCAGCCCCAGCATTTT. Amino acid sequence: CASSIRGVGNQPQHF.

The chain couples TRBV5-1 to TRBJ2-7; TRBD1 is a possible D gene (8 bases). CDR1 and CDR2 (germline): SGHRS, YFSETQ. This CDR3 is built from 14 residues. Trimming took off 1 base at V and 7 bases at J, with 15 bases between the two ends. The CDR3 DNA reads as TGCGCCAGCAGCTTGTTCGACAGGGGAGGGGAGCAGTACTTC. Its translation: CASSLFDRGGEQYF.

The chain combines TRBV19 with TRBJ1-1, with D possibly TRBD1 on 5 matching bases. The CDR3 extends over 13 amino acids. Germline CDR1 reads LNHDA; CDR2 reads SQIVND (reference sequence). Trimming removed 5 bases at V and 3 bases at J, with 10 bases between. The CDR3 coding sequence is TGTGCCAGTAGTCCGGGGCGATACACTGAAGCTTTCTTT. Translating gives CASSPGRYTEAFF.

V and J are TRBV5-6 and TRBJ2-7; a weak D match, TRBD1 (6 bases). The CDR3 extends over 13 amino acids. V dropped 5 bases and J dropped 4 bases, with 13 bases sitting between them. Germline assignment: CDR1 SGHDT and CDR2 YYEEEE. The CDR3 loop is CASRVRGGYEQYF. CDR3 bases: TGTGCCAGCAGGGTCAGGGGCGGATACGAGCAGTACTTC. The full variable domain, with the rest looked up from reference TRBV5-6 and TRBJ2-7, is DAGVTQSPTHLIKTRGQQVTLRCSPKSGHDTVSWYQQALGQGPQFIFQYYEEEERQRGNFPDRFSGHQFPNYSSELNVNALLLGDSALYLCASRVRGGYEQYFGPGTRLTVT.

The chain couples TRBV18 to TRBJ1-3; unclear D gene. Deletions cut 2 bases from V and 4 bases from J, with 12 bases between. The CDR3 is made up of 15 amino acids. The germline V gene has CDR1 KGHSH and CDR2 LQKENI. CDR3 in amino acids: CASSPIQEVGNTIYF. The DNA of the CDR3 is TGTGCCAGCTCACCAATCCAAGAAGTAGGAAACACCATATATTTT.

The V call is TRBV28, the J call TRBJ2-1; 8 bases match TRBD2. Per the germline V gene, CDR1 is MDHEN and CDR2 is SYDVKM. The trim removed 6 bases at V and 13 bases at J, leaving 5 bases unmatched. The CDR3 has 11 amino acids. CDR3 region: CASRAGTSQFF. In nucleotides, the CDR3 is TGTGCCAGCAGGGCCGGGACTAGTCAGTTCTTC.

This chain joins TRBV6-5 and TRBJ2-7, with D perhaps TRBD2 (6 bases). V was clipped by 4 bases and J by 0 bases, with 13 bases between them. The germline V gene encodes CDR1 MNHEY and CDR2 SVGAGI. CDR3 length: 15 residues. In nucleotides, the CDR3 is TGTGCCAGCAGTTTTGACCGGGACTCCTCCTACGAGCAGTACTTC. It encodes CASSFDRDSSYEQYF.

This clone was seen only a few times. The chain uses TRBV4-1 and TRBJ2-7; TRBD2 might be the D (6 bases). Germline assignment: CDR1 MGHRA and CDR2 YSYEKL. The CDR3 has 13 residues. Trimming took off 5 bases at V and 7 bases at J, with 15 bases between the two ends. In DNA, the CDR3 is TGCGCCAGCAGCTACGAAGGGAGGAAGGAGCAGTACTTC. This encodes CASSYEGRKEQYF.

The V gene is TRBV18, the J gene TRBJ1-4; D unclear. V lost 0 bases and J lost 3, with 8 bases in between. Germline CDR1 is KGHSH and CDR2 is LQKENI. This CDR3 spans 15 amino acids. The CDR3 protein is CASSPPGSSNEKLFF. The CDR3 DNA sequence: TGTGCCAGCTCACCACCGGGTTCGTCTAATGAAAAACTGTTTTTT.

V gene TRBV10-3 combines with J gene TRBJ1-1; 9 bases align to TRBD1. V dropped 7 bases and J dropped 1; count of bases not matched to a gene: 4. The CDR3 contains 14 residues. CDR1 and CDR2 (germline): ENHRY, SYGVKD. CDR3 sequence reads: CAINRQGENTEAFF. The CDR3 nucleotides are TGTGCCATCAACCGACAGGGGGAGAACACTGAAGCTTTCTTT.